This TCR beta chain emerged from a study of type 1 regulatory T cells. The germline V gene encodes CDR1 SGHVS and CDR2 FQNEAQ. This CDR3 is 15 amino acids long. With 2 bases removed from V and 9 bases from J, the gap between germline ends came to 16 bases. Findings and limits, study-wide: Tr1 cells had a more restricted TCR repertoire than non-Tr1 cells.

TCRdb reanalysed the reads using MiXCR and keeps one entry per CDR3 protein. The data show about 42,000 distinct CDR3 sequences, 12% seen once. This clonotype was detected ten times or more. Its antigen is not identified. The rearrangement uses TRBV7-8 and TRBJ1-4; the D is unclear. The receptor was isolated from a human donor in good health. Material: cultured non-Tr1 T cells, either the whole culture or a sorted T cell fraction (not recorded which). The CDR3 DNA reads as TGTGCCAGCAGCTTAACTTCGGCCAGGAATCAAAAACTGTTTTTT. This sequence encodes CASSLTSARNQKLFF.